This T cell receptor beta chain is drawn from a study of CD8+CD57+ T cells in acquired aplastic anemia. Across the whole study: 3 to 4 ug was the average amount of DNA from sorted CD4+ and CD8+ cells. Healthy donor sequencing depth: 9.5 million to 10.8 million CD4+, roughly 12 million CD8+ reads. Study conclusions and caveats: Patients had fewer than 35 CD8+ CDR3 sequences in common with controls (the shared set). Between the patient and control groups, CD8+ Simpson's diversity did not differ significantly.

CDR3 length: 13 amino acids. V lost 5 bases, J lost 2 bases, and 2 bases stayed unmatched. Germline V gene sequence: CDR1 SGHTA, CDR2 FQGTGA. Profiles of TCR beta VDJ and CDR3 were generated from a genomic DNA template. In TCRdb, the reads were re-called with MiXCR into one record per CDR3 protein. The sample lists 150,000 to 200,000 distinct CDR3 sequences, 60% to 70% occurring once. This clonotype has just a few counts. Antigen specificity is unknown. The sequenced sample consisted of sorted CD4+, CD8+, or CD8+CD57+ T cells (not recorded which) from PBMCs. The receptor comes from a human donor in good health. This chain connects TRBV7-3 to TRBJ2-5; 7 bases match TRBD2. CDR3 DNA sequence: TGTGCCAGCAGCCATAGCGGGCAAGAGACCCAGTACTTC. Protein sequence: CASSHSGQETQYF.